Below, one T cell receptor beta chain is given with its context. The ends were cut back, 5 bases at V and 3 bases at J, with 16 bases in the middle. The CDR3 sequence is 15 residues long. Germline V lookup: CDR1 GTSNPN, CDR2 SVGIG (reference sequence). The sample is drawn from a study of blood T cell repertoires in COVID-19. The overall study: The origin of the acute and convalescent COVID-19 samples was the United States, Italy and Spain. T cells, B-cell-depleted T cells, or PBMCs supplied cDNA or gDNA.

The data were produced by immunoSEQ multiplex PCR, yet TCRdb's version contains in-frame clones alone and is incomplete. The table has around 140,000 clones, 80% to 90% seen once. The TCR originated in a woman aged 45-65 years with acute or convalescent COVID-19. The source material was peripheral blood. The V and J genes are TRBV30 and TRBJ2-2, with D possibly TRBD2 on 5 matching bases. CDR3 in DNA: TGTGCCTGGCGCGTTACTAGACGAGACACCGGGGAGCTGTTTTTT. Its protein product is CAWRVTRRDTGELFF.